This T cell receptor (beta chain) is from a study of CD8+ T cells in alopecia areata. Findings and caveats of the study: Under tofacitinib, fewer expanded CD8+ clones appeared among the top 100 scalp clones. There were many expanded lesional clones persisting in scalp and blood during tofacitinib. More clonal than normal scalp was lesional scalp, particularly alopecia totalis/universalis.

Sequencing relied on a cDNA template that was reverse transcribed from extracted RNA. Sequencing was performed with immunoSEQ multiplex PCR; in TCRdb, only in-frame clones are kept and a portion is missing. The data contain approximately 170,000 clones, approximately 60% of them singletons. About this clone itself: Antigen: not known.

Trimming cost V 4 bases and J 4 bases, with 18 bases left between them. The CDR3 has 16 residues. Per the germline V gene, CDR1 is SGHVS and CDR2 is FNYEAQ. The treatment denotes: oral pan-JAK inhibitor, 5-10 mg twice daily. This receptor was taken from a human donor with alopecia areata. The sample here was CD4+ T cells sorted from blood, taken at week 24, from a patient treated with tofacitinib. The V and J genes are TRBV7-6 and TRBJ2-3, with no clear D. CDR3 sequence: CASSSQGPLAADTQYF. The CDR3 coding sequence is TGTGCCAGCAGCTCCCAAGGCCCCTTGGCGGCAGATACGCAGTATTTT.